This entry lists 9 T cell receptor beta chains sequenced from one sample in a study of blood T cell repertoires in COVID-19. TCRdb's table, derived via immunoSEQ multiplex PCR, lists solely in-frame clones and lacks some. The sample shows about 350,000 clones, about nine tenths of them seen only once. The sample was PBMCs or T cells enriched from blood (not recorded which). These receptors were obtained from a woman aged 25 to 45 who had been exposed to COVID-19.

The genes are TRBV6-5 and TRBJ1-1, with D unresolved. The CDR3 is 15 residues long. Trimming took 2 bases from V and 8 from J, leaving 18 bases between them. Germline lookup yields CDR1 MNHEY and CDR2 SVGAGI. The CDR3 is CASSYGRRSGSEAFF. The CDR3 DNA follows: TGTGCCAGCAGTTACGGAAGGAGGTCGGGGTCCGAAGCTTTCTTT.

This clone was observed a single time. The rearrangement joins TRBV10-2 to TRBJ2-7, with TRBD2 identical over 11 bases. CDR1 WSHSY and CDR2 SAAADI come from the germline V gene. CDR3 size: 12 residues. Trimming took 6 bases from V and 12 from J; bases not matched to a gene: 7. The CDR3, as DNA: TGCGCCAGCAGGGGTAGCGGGAGGGCCTGGTACTTC. Translating it yields CASRGSGRAWYF.

The chain joins TRBV29-1 to TRBJ2-2, with D uncertain. Looked up from germline, CDR1 is SQVTM and CDR2 is ANQGSEA. This CDR3 comprises 13 residues. The ends were cut back, 6 bases at V and 5 bases at J, with 13 bases in the middle. CDR3 sequence (DNA): TGCAGCGTGGGCCTAAGACAAACCGGGGAGCTGTTTTTT. This encodes CSVGLRQTGELFF.

This clone was counted a single time. Additional DNA sequences in this sample encode the identical CDR3. The CDR3 here is CASSFRGTEAFF. In DNA, the CDR3 is TGTGCCAGCAGTTTCAGGGGCACTGAAGCTTTCTTT. The chain uses TRBV27 and TRBJ1-1; D possibly corresponds to TRBD1 (6 bases). The germline V and J ends were trimmed by 3 bases and 4 bases, with 6 bases remaining between them. The V gene's germline CDR1 is MNHEY and CDR2 SMNVEV (reference sequence). This CDR3 has 12 amino acids.

The chain carries TRBV14 and TRBJ1-2, with D possibly TRBD1 on 5 matching bases. Germline V lookup: CDR1 SGHDN, CDR2 FVKESK. Trimming cost V 4 bases and J 2 bases, with 8 bases left between them. This CDR3 has 13 amino acids. CDR3 coding DNA: TGTGCCAGCAGCCCGACAGAGAACTATGGCTACACCTTC. It is translated as CASSPTENYGYTF.

V and J are TRBV10-2 and TRBJ2-3, with TRBD2 identical over 8 bases. Per germline, CDR1 WSHSY and CDR2 SAAADI. This CDR3 is 12 amino acids long. The trim removed 8 bases at V and 4 bases at J, leaving 2 bases unmatched. The CDR3, as DNA: TGCGCCAGCGGACTAGCCGCAGATACGCAGTATTTT. It encodes CASGLAADTQYF.

The chain links TRBV11-3 to TRBJ2-1; 8 positions agree with TRBD2. Germline V gene lookup returns CDR1 SGHNT and CDR2 YENEEA. CDR3 length: 16 residues. J was trimmed by 6 bases and V by 1 base; bases with no gene match: 8. CDR3 amino acids: CASSLAQGLGGNEQFF. The CDR3 DNA reads as TGTGCCAGCAGCTTAGCGCAGGGACTAGGAGGCAATGAGCAGTTCTTC.

The chain employs TRBV30 and TRBJ2-7; D gene unclear. This CDR3 comprises 14 residues. Germline CDR1 is GTSNPN and CDR2 is SVGIG (reference sequence). V lost 8 bases and J lost 0, with 17 bases in between. CDR3 bases: TGTGCCGGCTCCAGTGCCCCCATCTCCTACGAGCAGTACTTC. Residues: CAGSSAPISYEQYF.

The chain employs TRBV23-1 and TRBJ2-7, with 9 bases aligning to TRBD1. TRBV23-1 is classed as an ORF, of uncertain function. The ends lost 7 bases at V and 1 base at J; junction bases unmatched: 5. This CDR3 contains 14 residues. In nucleotides, the CDR3 is TGCGCCAGCACTTGGGACAGGGATTCCTACGAGCAGTACTTC. It yields the protein CASTWDRDSYEQYF.